This T cell receptor (beta chain) was sequenced in a study of blood T cell repertoires in COVID-19. Whole-study context: COVID-19 samples collected from the United States, Italy and Spain covered acute and convalescent phases. The cDNA or gDNA used as material had been derived from T cells, B-cell-depleted T cells, or PBMCs.

Sequencing used immunoSEQ multiplex PCR; TCRdb keeps in-frame clones, though not all of them. Among about 250,000 clones, more than 75% were seen once, and the ten largest hold less than 8.5%. The V end was cut by 3 bases, the J end by 1 base, with 11 bases between. Germline V CDR1 and CDR2: LNHDA, SQIVND (reference sequence). The CDR3 is 15 residues long. Individuals aged roughly 18 to 90 years were recruited from around 22 US areas. Sequenced sample: PBMCs or T cells enriched from blood (not recorded which). This chain connects TRBV19 to TRBJ2-3; maybe TRBD2 (7 bases). The sequence was obtained from a woman in her forties or fifties who had been exposed to COVID-19. CDR3 in amino acids: CASSMGGGRTDTQYF. In nucleotides, the CDR3 is TGTGCCAGTAGTATGGGGGGGGGCCGCACAGATACGCAGTATTTT.